The sequence of this TCR beta chain was determined in a study of vaccination and CD4 T cells after COVID-19. The study's findings and limits: Median approximately 90% of reactive clones detected in convalescent patients emerged only post-vaccination.

Treatment given: roughly 10-day PBMC culture with coronavirus spike peptide pools or control peptides (ViraFEST assay). Those CD4+ T cells from the unexposed donor predate the COVID-19 pandemic (2011-2018). Cultures got half-medium changes with IL-2 on days 3 and 7. Oncomine TCR Beta short-read sequencing was applied to DNA from cultured CD4+ T cells. TCRdb re-derived calls from the PCR reads in MiXCR, one entry per CDR3 protein. The sample lists under 7,000 distinct CDR3 sequences; roughly 27% were seen once. On this clonotype itself: The antigen is undetermined.

Sequencing was done on a sample of CD4+ T cells from blood, cultured in vitro. The source is a human donor in good health.

The CDR3 DNA follows: TGTGCCAGCAGTGGACAAGGGAACACTGAAGCTTTCTTT. Amino acids: CASSGQGNTEAFF. J is TRBJ1-1 and V is TRBV2; D uncertain. The germline gives CDR1 SNHLY, CDR2 FYNNEI. This CDR3 has 13 amino acids. Trimming removed 4 bases from V and 1 base from J, with 7 bases in between.